This TCR beta chain was observed in a study of blood T cells in healthy people across ages. Study details: Template switching retrieved approximately one barcoded beta molecule for each two T cells.

The germline V gene encodes CDR1 SGHTA and CDR2 FQGNSA. Trimming took 5 bases from V and 0 from J, leaving 7 bases between them. This CDR3 contains 13 residues. General study results and limits: Unsorted PBMCs blocked a conclusive comparison of naive and antigen-experienced cells.

On this clonotype itself: Its antigen is unknown.

Primed by a sample-barcoded 5' primer and a J-beta primer mix, a second PCR proceeded for about 7 to 11 cycles. TCRdb reanalysed the 5' RACE reads using MiXCR and keeps one entry per CDR3 protein. The sample contains around 780,000 distinct CDR3 sequences, 56% of which appear only once. The clonotype was recovered from a man aged 35 to 55 in good health. Material for sequencing was blood. The V call is TRBV7-2, the J call TRBJ1-1; D is unclear. CDR3 coding DNA: TGTGCCAGCAGCCCCCCGTTGAACACTGAAGCTTTCTTT. Its translation: CASSPPLNTEAFF.